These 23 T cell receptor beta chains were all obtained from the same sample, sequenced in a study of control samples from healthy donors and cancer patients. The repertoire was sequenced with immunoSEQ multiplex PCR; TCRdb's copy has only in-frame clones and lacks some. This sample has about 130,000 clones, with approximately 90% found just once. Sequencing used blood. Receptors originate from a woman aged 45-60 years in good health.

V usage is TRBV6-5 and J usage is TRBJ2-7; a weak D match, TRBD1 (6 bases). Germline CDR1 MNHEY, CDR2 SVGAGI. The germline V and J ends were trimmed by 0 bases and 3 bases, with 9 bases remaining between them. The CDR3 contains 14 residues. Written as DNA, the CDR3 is TGTGCCAGCAGTTACTCTAGAGGGGGCTACGAGCAGTACTTC. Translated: CASSYSRGGYEQYF.

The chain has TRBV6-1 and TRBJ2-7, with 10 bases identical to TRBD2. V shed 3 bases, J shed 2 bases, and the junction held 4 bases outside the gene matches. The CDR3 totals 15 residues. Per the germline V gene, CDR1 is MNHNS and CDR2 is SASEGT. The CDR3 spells CASSEWTSGPYEQYF. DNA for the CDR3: TGTGCCAGCAGTGAGTGGACTAGCGGCCCCTACGAGCAGTACTTC.

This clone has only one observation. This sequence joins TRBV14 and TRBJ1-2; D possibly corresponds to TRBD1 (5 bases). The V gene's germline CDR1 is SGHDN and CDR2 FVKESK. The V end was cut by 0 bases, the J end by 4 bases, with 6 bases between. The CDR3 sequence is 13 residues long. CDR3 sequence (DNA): TGTGCCAGCAGCCAAGAAGGGGTCTATGGCTACACCTTC. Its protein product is CASSQEGVYGYTF. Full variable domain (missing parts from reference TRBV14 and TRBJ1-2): EAGVTQFPSHSVIEKGQTVTLRCDPISGHDNLYWYRRVMGKEIKFLLHFVKESKQDESGMPNNRFLAERTGGTYSTLKVQPAELEDSGVYFCASSQEGVYGYTFGSGTRLTVV.

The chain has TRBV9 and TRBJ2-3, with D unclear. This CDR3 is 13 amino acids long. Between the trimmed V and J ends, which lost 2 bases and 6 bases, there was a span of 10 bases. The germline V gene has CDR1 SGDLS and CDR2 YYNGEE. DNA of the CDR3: TGTGCCAGCAGCGTGGAAGGACCCGATACGCAGTATTTT. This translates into CASSVEGPDTQYF.

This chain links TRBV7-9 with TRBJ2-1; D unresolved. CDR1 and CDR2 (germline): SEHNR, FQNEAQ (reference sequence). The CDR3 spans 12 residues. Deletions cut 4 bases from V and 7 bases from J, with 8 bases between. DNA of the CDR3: TGTGCCAGCAGCTCACCCGGGAATGAGCAGTTCTTC. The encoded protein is CASSSPGNEQFF.

CDR3 in amino acids: CASSRRGDRGYTF. CDR3 coding DNA: TGTGCCAGCAGCCGAAGAGGCGACCGTGGCTACACCTTC. The gene calls are TRBV3-1 (or the pseudogene TRBV3-2) and TRBJ1-2; no definite D call. The CDR3 extends over 13 amino acids. V was cut by 4 bases and J by 7 bases, with 13 bases left in between. Germline values: CDR1 LGHDT, CDR2 YNNKEL (reference sequence).

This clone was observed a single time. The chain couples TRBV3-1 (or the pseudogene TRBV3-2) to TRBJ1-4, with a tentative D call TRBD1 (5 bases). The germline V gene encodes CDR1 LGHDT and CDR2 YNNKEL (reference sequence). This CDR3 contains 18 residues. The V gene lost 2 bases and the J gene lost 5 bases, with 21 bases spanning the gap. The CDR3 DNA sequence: TGTGCCAGCAGCCAAAGGGCTGGTTTGGGACCGACCAATGAAAAACTGTTTTTT. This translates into CASSQRAGLGPTNEKLFF.

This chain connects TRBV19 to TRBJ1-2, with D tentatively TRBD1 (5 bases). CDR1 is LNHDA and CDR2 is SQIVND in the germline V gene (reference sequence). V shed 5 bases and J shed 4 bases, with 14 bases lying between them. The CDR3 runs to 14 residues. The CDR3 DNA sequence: TGTGCCAGTAGTCCGCCAGGGTCAGTCTATGGCTACACCTTC. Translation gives CASSPPGSVYGYTF. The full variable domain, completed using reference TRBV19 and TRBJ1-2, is DGGITQSPKYLFRKEGQNVTLSCEQNLNHDAMYWYRQDPGQGLRLIYYSQIVNDFQKGDIAEGYSVSREKKESFPLTVTSAQKNPTAFYLCASSPPGSVYGYTFGSGTRLTVV.

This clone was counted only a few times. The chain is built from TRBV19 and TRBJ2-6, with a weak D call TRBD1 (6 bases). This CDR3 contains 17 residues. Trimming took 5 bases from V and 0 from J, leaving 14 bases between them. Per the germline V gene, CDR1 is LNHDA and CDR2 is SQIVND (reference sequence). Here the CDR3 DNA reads TGTGCCAGTAGTCCGTCACAGGGAAGCTCTGGGGCCAACGTCCTGACTTTC. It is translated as CASSPSQGSSGANVLTF.

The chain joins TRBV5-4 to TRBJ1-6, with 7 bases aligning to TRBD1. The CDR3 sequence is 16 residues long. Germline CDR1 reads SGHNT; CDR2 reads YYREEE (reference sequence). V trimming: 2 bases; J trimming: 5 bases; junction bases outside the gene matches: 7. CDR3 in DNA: TGTGCCAGCAGCTTACGGACAGGAATGAATAATTCACCCCTCCACTTT. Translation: CASSLRTGMNNSPLHF.

This CDR3 is CASSITSVSQETQYF. The DNA for the CDR3 is TGTGCCAGTAGTATAACTAGCGTATCCCAAGAGACCCAGTACTTC. The chain uses TRBV19 and TRBJ2-5; 7 bases are shared with TRBD2. V gave up 2 bases and J gave up 1 base; unmatched junction bases: 4. The germline V gene encodes CDR1 LNHDA and CDR2 SQIVND (reference sequence). The CDR3 loop spans 15 amino acids.

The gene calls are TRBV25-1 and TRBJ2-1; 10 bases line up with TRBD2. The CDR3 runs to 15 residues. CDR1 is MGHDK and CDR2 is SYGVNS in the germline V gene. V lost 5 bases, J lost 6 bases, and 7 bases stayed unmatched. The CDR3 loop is CASSQPGLASNEQFF. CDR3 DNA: TGTGCCAGCAGTCAACCGGGACTAGCGTCCAATGAGCAGTTCTTC. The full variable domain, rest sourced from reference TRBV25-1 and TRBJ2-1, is EADIYQTPRYLVIGTGKKITLECSQTMGHDKMYWYQQDPGMELHLIHYSYGVNSTEKGDLSSESTVSRIRTEHFPLTLESARPSHTSQYLCASSQPGLASNEQFFGPGTRLTVL.

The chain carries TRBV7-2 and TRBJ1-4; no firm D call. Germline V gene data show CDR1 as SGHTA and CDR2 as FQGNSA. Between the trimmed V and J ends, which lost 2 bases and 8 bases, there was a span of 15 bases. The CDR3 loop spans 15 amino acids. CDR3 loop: CASSLSGREGEKLFF. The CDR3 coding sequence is TGTGCCAGCAGCTTATCAGGACGGGAGGGAGAAAAACTGTTTTTT.

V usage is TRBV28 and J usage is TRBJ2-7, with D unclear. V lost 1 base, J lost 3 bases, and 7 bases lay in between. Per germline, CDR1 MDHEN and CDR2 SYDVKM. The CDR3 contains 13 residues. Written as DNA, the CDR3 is TGTGCCAGCAGTTTATTCGACAACTACGAGCAGTACTTC. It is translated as CASSLFDNYEQYF.

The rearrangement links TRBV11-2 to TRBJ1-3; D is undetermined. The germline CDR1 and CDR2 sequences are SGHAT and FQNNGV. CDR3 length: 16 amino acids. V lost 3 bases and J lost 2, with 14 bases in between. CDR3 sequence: CASSFLKGTPGNTIYF. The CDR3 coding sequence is TGTGCCAGCAGCTTCCTAAAGGGAACCCCTGGAAACACCATATATTTT.

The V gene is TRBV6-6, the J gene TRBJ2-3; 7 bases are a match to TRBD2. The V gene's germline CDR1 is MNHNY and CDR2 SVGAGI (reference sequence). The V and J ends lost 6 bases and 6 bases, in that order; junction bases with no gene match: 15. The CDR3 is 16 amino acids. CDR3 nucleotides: TGTGCCAGCAGAGCACTCCGCGGACTAGGGAGCGATACGCAGTATTTT. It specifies CASRALRGLGSDTQYF.

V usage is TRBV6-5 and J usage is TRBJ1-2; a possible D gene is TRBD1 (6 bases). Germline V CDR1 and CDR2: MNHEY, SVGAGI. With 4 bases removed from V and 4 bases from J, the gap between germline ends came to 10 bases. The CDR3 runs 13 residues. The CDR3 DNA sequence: TGTGCCAGCAGTTCCGGACAGAGCTATGGCTACACCTTC. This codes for CASSSGQSYGYTF.

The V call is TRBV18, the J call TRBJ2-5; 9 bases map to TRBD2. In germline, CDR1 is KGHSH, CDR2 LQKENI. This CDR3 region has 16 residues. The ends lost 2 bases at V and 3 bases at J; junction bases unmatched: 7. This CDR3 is CASSPGGRAPEETQYF. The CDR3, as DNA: TGTGCCAGCTCACCAGGCGGGAGGGCCCCCGAAGAGACCCAGTACTTC.

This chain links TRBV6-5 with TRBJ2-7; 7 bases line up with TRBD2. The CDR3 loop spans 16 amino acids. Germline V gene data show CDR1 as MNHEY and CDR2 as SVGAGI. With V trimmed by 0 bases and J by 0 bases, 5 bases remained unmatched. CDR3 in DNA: TGTGCCAGCAGTTACTCTCCTAGCGGATCCTCCTACGAGCAGTACTTC. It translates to CASSYSPSGSSYEQYF.

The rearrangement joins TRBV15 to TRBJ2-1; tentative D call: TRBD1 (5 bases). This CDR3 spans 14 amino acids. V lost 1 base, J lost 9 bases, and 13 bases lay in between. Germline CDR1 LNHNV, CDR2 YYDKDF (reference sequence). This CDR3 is CATSRVGQIGEQFF. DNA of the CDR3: TGTGCCACCAGCAGAGTTGGACAAATCGGTGAGCAGTTCTTC.

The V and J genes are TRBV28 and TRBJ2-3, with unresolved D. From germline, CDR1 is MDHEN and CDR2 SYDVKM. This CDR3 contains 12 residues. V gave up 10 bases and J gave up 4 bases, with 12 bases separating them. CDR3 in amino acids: CATRAAPDTQYF. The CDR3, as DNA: TGTGCCACCCGGGCAGCCCCAGATACGCAGTATTTT.

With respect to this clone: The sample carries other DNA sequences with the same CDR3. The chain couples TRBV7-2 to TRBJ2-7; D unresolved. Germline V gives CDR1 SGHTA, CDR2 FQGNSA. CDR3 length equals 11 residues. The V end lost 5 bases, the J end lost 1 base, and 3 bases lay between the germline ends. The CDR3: CASSRSYEQYF. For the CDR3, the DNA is TGTGCCAGCAGCCGATCCTACGAGCAGTACTTC.

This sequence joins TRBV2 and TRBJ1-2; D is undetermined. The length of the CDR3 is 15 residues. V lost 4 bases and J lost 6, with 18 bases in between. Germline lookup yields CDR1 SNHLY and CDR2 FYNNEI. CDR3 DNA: TGTGCCAGCAGTGGGGAGGCGGGGAAGAGGAATGGCTACACCTTC. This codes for CASSGEAGKRNGYTF.